This T cell receptor (beta chain) was obtained from a study of T cells in Graves' hyperthyroidism and ophthalmopathy. From RNA transcripts, TCR beta CDR3 regions were amplified. The HTBI primer set was used in a first-round RT-PCR of the TCR CDR3. One entry per CDR3 protein, called by TCRdb with MiXCR from the multiplex PCR reads. The table records around 500,000 distinct CDR3 sequences, 12% to 15% of them present only once. V gave up 0 bases and J gave up 4 bases; unmatched junction bases: 5. CDR3 length: 15 residues. Germline CDR1 and CDR2: SGHRS and YFSETQ. This clonotype was observed many times. This TCR derives from a woman aged 35 to 49 with Graves' hyperthyroidism. Sequenced material: blood. The V gene is TRBV5-1, the J gene TRBJ2-5, with 8 bases that match TRBD1. The CDR3: CASSLEDQGAETQYF. The CDR3 DNA sequence: TGCGCCAGCAGCTTGGAGGACCAGGGGGCAGAGACCCAGTACTTC.